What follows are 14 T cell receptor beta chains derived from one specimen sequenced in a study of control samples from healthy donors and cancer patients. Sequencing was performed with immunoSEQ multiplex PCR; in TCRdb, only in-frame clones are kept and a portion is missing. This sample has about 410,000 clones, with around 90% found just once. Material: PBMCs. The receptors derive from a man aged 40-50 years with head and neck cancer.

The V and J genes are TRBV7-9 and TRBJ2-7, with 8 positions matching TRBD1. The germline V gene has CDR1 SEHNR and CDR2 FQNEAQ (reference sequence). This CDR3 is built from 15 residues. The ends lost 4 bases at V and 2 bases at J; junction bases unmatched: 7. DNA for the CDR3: TGTGCCAGCAGCTCACCGGGACAGGCAACCTACGAGCAGTACTTC. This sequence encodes CASSSPGQATYEQYF.

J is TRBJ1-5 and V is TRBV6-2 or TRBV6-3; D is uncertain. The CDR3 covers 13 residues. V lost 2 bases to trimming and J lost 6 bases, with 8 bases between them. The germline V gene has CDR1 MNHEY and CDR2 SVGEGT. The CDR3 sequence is CASSYSKGQPQHF. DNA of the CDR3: TGTGCCAGCAGTTACAGTAAGGGTCAGCCCCAGCATTTT.

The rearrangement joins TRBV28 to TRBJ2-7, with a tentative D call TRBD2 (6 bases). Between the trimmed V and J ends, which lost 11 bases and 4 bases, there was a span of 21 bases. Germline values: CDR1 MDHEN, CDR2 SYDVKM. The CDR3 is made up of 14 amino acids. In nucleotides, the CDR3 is TGTGCCTTACCAACGGCGGAGGGGACTTACGAGCAGTACTTC. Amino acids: CALPTAEGTYEQYF.

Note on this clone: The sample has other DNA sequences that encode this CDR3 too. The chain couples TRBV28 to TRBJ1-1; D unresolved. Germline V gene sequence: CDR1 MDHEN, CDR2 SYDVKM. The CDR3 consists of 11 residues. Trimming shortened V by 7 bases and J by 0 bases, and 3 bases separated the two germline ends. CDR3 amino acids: CASTVNTEAFF. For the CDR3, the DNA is TGTGCCAGCACAGTGAACACTGAAGCTTTCTTT.

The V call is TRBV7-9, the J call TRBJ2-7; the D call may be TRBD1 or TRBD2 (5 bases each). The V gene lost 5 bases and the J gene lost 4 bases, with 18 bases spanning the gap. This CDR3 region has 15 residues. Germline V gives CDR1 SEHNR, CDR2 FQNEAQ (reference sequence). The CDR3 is CASSPKTGKGYEQYF. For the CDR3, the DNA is TGTGCCAGCAGCCCAAAGACGGGGAAGGGGTACGAGCAGTACTTC.

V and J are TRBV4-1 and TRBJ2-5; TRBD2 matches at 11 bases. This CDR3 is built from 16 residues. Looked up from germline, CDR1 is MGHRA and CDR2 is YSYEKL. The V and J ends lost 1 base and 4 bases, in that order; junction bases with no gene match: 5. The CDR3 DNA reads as TGCGCCAGCAGCCAAGTTCCCGGACTAGCGGGAGAGACCCAGTACTTC. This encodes CASSQVPGLAGETQYF.

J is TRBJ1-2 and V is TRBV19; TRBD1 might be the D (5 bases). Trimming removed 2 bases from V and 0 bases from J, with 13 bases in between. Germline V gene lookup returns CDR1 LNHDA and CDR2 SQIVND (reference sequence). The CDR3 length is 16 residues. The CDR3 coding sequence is TGTGCCAGTAGTATATCATTGGGGGTTGCTAACTATGGCTACACCTTC. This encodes CASSISLGVANYGYTF.

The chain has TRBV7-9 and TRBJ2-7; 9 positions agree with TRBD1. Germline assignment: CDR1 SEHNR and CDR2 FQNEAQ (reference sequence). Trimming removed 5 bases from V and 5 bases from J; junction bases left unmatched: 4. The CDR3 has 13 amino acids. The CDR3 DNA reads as TGTGCCAGCAGCAGTCGGACAGGGGACGAGCAGTACTTC. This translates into CASSSRTGDEQYF.

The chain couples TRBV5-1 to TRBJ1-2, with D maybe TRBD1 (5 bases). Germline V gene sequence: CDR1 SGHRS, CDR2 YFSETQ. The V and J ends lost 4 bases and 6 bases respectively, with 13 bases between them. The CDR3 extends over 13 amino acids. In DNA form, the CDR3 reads TGCGCCAGCAGCCCTAGGGTAGGGGATGGCTACACCTTC. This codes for CASSPRVGDGYTF.

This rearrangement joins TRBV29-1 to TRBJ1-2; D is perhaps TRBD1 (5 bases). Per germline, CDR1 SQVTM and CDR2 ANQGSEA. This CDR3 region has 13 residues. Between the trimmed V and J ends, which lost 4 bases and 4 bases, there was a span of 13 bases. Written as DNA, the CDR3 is TGCAGCGTTGTAGTAGGGACCGGCTATGGCTACACCTTC. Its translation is CSVVVGTGYGYTF.

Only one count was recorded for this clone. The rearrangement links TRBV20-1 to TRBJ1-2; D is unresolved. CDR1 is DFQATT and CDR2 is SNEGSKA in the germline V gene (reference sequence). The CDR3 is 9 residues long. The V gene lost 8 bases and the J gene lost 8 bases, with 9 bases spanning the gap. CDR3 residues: CSSNRGYTF. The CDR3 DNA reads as TGCAGTTCGAACCGAGGCTACACCTTC.

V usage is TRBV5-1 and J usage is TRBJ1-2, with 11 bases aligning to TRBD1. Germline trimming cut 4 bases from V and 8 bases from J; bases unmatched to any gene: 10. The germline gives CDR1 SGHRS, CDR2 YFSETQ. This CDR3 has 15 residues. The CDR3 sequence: CASSLGQGATEGYTF. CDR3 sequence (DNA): TGCGCCAGCAGCCTCGGACAGGGGGCGACGGAAGGCTACACCTTC.

The CDR3 reads CASSYSGYRDYGYTF. Here the CDR3 DNA reads TGTGCCAGCAGTTACTCGGGGTACAGGGACTATGGCTACACCTTC. The chain joins TRBV6-5 to TRBJ1-2, with a tentative D call TRBD1 (6 bases). The CDR3 extends over 15 amino acids. The V end lost 0 bases, the J end lost 3 bases, and 11 bases lay between the germline ends. Germline values: CDR1 MNHEY, CDR2 SVGAGI.

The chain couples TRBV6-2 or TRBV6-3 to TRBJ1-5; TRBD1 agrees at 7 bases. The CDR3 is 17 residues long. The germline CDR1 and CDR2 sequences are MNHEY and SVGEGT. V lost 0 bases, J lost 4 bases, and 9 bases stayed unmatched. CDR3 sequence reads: CASSYSRSGQTNQPQHF. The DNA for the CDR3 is TGTGCCAGCAGTTACTCGAGGTCGGGACAGACGAATCAGCCCCAGCATTTT.